This T cell receptor beta chain originates from a study of early T cells in non-severe SARS-CoV-2 infection. This clonotype was seen at least ten times. TCRdb ran MiXCR on the 5' RACE reads and lists one entry per CDR3 protein. This table has roughly 90,000 distinct CDR3 sequences, roughly 14% appearing once. Germline V gene sequence: CDR1 SGHTA, CDR2 FQGTGA. V shed 2 bases and J shed 9 bases, with 13 bases lying between them. The CDR3 length is 14 residues. Specimen: whole blood. The sequence derives from an adult who was a healthcare worker with PCR-confirmed SARS-CoV-2 infection or an uninfected control (not recorded which). The V and J genes are TRBV7-3 and TRBJ2-2; the D gene is possibly TRBD2 (5 bases). CDR3 sequence (DNA): TGTGCCAGCAGCTTATCTTATGCGGGCAGGGAGCTGTTTTTT. Its protein product is CASSLSYAGRELFF.